This T cell receptor beta chain was sequenced during a study of T cell repertoires in aging, cancer and after chemotherapy. Turning to the study itself: Six age groups, ranging from 30 or younger to 70 or older, included the donors. Healthy donor repertoires were recorded over several months to years and showed clear clonal overlap. Roughly 8.9 million TCR reads were in the whole dataset. Points from the study as a whole: Age-matched healthy donors had significantly more diverse, less clonal blood TCR repertoires than untreated cancer patients.

This CDR3 comprises 13 residues. Germline V gene data show CDR1 as PRHDT and CDR2 as FYEKMQ (reference sequence). V gave up 7 bases and J gave up 6 bases; unmatched junction bases: 5. A mixed TRB-A/B primer pool amplified rearranged TRB by multiplex touch-down PCR. TCRdb re-called the multiplex PCR reads through MiXCR, storing one row per CDR3 protein. The data show 10,000 to 15,000 distinct CDR3 sequences, with 31% seen just once and over 9% held by the top ten. Peripheral blood genomic DNA, not sorted cells or RNA, was the template. In its sample, this clonotype ranks as medium-sized. No antigen is known for it.

The genes are TRBV13 and TRBJ2-1; 8 bases match TRBD2. The specimen sequenced was blood. The receptor's source is a human donor in good health. The donor label of this sample is uncertain. CDR3: CASTSSGGNEQFF. DNA of the CDR3: TGTGCCAGCACTTCCAGCGGGGGCAATGAGCAGTTCTTC.